The subject of this entry is one T cell receptor (beta chain). These data are taken from a study of T cell changes during pregnancy in multiple sclerosis. Clones were sequenced by immunoSEQ multiplex PCR, and TCRdb holds only the in-frame ones, with some missing. The sample carries about 69,000 clones, 92% recorded once. The CDR3 consists of 14 residues. Deletions cut 8 bases from V and 3 bases from J, with 17 bases between. The germline CDR1 and CDR2 sequences are SQVTM and ANQGSEA. Sample: peripheral blood, taken in the third trimester of pregnancy. This chain joins TRBV29-1 and TRBJ2-1, with D possibly TRBD2 on 6 matching bases. This clonotype originated in a female donor in good health, enrolled as a control in a pregnancy study. The CDR3 here is CSLFLAPSYNEQFF. The CDR3 DNA sequence: TGCAGCTTATTTCTAGCGCCCAGCTACAATGAGCAGTTCTTC.